Below are 8 T cell receptor beta chains sequenced from a single sample in a study of shared clonotypes between healthy human individuals. Naive CD8 cells lacked CD45RO and underwent positive selection for CCR7, leaving out terminally differentiated effector memory CD45RA+ cells. The table came from immunoSEQ multiplex PCR; TCRdb's copy has only in-frame clones and leaves some out. The repertoire holds around 2,000,000 clones, with about 95% as singletons. The sample consisted of naive CD8+ T cells sorted from blood. The receptors originated from a man between 18 and 29 years old in good health.

V is TRBV6-4 and J is TRBJ2-7; TRBD1 or TRBD2 may be the D gene (5 bases each). The CDR3 has 12 amino acids. Trimming took off 6 bases at V and 4 bases at J, with 10 bases between the two ends. CDR1 and CDR2 (germline): MRHNA, SNTAGT. Here the CDR3 reads CASRGTAYEQYF. The DNA for the CDR3 is TGTGCCAGCAGGGGGACCGCATACGAGCAGTACTTC.

This clone was counted a single time. The rearrangement links TRBV27 to TRBJ2-1; 10 bases fit TRBD1. In germline, CDR1 is MNHEY, CDR2 SMNVEV (reference sequence). The CDR3 length is 18 residues. V was pared by 4 bases and J by 0 bases, with 9 bases of the junction left unmatched. The CDR3 bases are TGTGCCAGCAGTTCTCGGACAGGGGGGATTAGCTCCTACAATGAGCAGTTCTTC. Translating it yields CASSSRTGGISSYNEQFF.

This chain joins TRBV30 and TRBJ2-1; D gene uncertain. Germline CDR1 reads GTSNPN; CDR2 reads SVGIG (reference sequence). The V and J ends lost 0 bases and 9 bases respectively, with 12 bases between them. The CDR3 has 13 residues. The CDR3 nucleotides read TGTGCCTGGAGTGTAGAGGTGACCCCTGAGCAGTTCTTC. Amino acid sequence: CAWSVEVTPEQFF.

The chain has TRBV12-5 and TRBJ2-2; D gene uncertain. The CDR3 consists of 15 residues. V was trimmed by 4 bases and J by 0 bases, leaving 9 bases between them. Per germline, CDR1 LGHNT and CDR2 FRNRAP. The CDR3 loop is CASGWWTANTGELFF. Here the CDR3 DNA reads TGTGCTAGTGGTTGGTGGACGGCGAACACCGGGGAGCTGTTTTTT.

Here the CDR3 reads CAWSVQRDEAFF. In nucleotides, the CDR3 is TGTGCCTGGAGTGTACAGAGGGATGAAGCTTTCTTT. The chain carries TRBV30 and TRBJ1-1; D is unclear. The CDR3 length is 12 residues. The germline CDR1 and CDR2 sequences are GTSNPN and SVGIG (reference sequence). V gave up 0 bases and J gave up 7 bases, with 9 bases separating them.

The DNA for the CDR3 is TGTGCCAGCAGAAAGGACTTGGACTACGAGCAGTACTTC. It specifies CASRKDLDYEQYF. The chain couples TRBV7-9 to TRBJ2-7; maybe TRBD2 (5 bases). The CDR3 is 13 amino acids. Germline values: CDR1 SEHNR, CDR2 FQNEAQ (reference sequence). The V end was cut by 6 bases, the J end by 3 bases, with 12 bases between.

The chain uses TRBV5-4 and TRBJ1-2; D not resolved. The germline gives CDR1 SGHNT, CDR2 YYREEE (reference sequence). The CDR3 length is 13 residues. Trimming shortened V by 0 bases and J by 0 bases, and 3 bases separated the two germline ends. Written as DNA, the CDR3 is TGTGCCAGCAGCTTGGCCTCTAACTATGGCTACACCTTC. Translation gives CASSLASNYGYTF. Full variable domain (missing parts from reference TRBV5-4 and TRBJ1-2): ETGVTQSPTHLIKTRGQQVTLRCSSQSGHNTVSWYQQALGQGPQFIFQYYREEENGRGNFPPRFSGLQFPNYSSELNVNALELDDSALYLCASSLASNYGYTFGSGTRLTVV.

The rearrangement joins TRBV27 to TRBJ2-7, with a possible D match to TRBD2 (6 bases). The CDR3 runs 15 residues. The germline CDR1 and CDR2 sequences are MNHEY and SMNVEV (reference sequence). Trimming stripped 5 bases from V and 0 bases from J, with 14 bases between. Here the CDR3 reads CASSISGGYSYEQYF. CDR3 sequence (DNA): TGTGCCAGCAGTATTAGCGGCGGTTACTCCTACGAGCAGTACTTC.